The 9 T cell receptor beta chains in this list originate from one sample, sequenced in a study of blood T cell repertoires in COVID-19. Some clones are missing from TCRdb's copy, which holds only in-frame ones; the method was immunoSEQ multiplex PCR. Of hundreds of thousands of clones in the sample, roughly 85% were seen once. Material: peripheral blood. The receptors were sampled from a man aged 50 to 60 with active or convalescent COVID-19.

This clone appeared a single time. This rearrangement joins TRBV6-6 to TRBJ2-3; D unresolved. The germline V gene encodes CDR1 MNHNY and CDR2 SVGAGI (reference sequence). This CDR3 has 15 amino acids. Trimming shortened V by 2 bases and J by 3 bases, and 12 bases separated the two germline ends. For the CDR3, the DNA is TGTGCCAGCAGTTACGACTCCGGCGCAACAGATACGCAGTATTTT. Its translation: CASSYDSGATDTQYF.

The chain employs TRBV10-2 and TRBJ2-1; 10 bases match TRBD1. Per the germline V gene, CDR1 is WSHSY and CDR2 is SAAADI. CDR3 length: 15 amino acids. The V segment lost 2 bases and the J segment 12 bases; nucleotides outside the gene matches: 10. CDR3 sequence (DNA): TGCGCCAGCAGTGAGGACAGGGGGCGAAGACTGAGGCAGTTCTTC. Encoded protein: CASSEDRGRRLRQFF.

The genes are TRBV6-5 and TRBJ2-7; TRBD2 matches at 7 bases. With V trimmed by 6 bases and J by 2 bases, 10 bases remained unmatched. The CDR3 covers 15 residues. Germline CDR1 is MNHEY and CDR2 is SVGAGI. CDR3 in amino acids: CASRDASGLTYEQYF. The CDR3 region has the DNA TGTGCCAGCAGGGATGCTAGCGGCCTGACCTACGAGCAGTACTTC.

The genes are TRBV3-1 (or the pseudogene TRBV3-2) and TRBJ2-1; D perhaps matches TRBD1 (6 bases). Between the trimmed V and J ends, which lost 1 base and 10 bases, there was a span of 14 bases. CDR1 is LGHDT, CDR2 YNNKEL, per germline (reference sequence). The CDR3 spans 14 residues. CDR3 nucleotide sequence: TGTGCCAGCAGCCAAGGATCTACAGGGAAGGAGCAGTTCTTC. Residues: CASSQGSTGKEQFF.

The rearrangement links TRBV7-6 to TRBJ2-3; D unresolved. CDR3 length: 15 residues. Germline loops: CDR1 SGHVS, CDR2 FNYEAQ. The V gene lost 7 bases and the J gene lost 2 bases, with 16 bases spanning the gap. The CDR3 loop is CASTTTARSTDTQYF. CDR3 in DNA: TGTGCCAGCACCACAACCGCCCGATCCACAGATACGCAGTATTTT. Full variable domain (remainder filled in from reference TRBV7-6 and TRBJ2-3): GAGVSQSPRYKVTKRGQDVALRCDPISGHVSLYWYRQALGQGPEFLTYFNYEAQQDKSGLPNDRFSAERPEGSISTLTIQRTEQRDSAMYRCASTTTARSTDTQYFGPGTRLTVL.

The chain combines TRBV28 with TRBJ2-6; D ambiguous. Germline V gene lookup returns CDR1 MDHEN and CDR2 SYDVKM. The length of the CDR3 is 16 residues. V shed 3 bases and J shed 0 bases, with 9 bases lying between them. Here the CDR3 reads CASSFYSLSGANVLTF. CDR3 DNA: TGTGCCAGCAGTTTTTACAGTCTCTCTGGGGCCAACGTCCTGACTTTC.

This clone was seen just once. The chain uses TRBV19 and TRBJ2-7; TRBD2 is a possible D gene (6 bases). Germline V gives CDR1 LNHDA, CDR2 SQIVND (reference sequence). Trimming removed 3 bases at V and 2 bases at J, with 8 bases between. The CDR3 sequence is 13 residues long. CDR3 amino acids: CASSMERAYEQYF. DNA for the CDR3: TGTGCCAGTAGTATGGAGCGGGCCTACGAGCAGTACTTC. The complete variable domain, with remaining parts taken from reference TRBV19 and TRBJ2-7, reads DGGITQSPKYLFRKEGQNVTLSCEQNLNHDAMYWYRQDPGQGLRLIYYSQIVNDFQKGDIAEGYSVSREKKESFPLTVTSAQKNPTAFYLCASSMERAYEQYFGPGTRLTVT.

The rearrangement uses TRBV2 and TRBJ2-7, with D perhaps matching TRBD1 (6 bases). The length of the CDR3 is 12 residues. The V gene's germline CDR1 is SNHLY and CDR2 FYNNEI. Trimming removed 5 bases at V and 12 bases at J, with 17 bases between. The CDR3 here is CASSTRDIPAYF. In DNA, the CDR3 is TGTGCCAGCAGTACCCGGGACATCCCAGCGTACTTC.

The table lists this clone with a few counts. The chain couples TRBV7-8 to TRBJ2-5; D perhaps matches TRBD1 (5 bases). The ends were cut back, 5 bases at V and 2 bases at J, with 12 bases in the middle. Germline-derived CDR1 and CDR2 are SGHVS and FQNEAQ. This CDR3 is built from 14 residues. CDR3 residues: CASSHRSKQETQYF. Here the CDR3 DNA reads TGTGCCAGCAGCCACAGGAGTAAGCAAGAGACCCAGTACTTC.